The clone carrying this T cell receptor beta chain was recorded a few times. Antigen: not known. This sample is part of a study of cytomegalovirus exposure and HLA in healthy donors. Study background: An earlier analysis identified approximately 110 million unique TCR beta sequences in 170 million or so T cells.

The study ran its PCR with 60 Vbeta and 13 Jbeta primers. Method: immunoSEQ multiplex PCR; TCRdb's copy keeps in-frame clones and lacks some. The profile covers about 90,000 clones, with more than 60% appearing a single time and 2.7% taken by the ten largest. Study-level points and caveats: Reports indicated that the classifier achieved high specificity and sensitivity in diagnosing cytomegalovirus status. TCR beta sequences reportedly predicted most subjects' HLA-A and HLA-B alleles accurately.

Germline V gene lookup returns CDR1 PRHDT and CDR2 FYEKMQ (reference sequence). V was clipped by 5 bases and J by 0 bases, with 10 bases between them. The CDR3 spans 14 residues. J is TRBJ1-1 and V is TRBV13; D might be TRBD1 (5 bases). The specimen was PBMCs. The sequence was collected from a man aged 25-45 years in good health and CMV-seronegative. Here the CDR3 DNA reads TGTGCCAGCAGCGACAGTACGGTGAACACTGAAGCTTTCTTT. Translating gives CASSDSTVNTEAFF.